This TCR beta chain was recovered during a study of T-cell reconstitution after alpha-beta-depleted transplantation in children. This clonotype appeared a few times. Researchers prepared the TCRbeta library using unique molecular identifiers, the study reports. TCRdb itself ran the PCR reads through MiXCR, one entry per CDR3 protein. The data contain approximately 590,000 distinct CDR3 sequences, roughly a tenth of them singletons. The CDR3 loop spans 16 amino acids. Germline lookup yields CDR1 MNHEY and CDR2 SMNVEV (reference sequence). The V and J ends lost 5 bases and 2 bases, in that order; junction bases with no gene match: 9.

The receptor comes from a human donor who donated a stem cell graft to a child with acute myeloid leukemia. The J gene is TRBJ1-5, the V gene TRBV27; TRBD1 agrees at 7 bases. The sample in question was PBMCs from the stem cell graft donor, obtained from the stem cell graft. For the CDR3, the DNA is TGTGCCAGCAGTCTAGACGGAGACAGGGGCAATCAGCCCCAGCATTTT. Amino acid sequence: CASSLDGDRGNQPQHF.